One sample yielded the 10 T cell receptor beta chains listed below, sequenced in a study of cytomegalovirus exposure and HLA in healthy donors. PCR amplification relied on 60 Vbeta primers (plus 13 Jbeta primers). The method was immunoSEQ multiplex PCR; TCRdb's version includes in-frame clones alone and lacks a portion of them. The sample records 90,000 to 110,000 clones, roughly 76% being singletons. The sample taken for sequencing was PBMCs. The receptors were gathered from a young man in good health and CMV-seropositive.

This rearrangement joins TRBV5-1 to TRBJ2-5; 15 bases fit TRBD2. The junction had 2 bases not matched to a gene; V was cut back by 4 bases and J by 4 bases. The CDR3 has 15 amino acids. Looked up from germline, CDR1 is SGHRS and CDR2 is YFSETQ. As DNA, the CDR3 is TGCGCCAGCAGCCCGGGACTAGCGGGGGGAGAGACCCAGTACTTC. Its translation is CASSPGLAGGETQYF. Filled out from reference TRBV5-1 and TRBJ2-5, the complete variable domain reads KAGVTQTPRYLIKTRGQQVTLSCSPISGHRSVSWYQQTPGQGLQFLFEYFSETQRNKGNFPGRFSGRQFSNSRSEMNVSTLELGDSALYLCASSPGLAGGETQYFGPGTRLLVL.

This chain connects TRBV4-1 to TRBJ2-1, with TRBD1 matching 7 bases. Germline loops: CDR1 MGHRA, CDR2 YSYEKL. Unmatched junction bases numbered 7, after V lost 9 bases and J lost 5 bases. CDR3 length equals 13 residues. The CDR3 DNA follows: TGCGCCAGTAAGGACAGGCTGGACAATGAGCAGTTCTTC. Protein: CASKDRLDNEQFF.

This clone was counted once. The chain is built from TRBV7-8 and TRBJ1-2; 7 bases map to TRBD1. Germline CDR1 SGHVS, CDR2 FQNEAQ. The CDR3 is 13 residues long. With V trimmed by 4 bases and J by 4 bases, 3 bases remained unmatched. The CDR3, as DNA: TGTGCCAGCAGCTCAGGACAGGCCTATGGCTACACCTTC. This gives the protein CASSSGQAYGYTF.

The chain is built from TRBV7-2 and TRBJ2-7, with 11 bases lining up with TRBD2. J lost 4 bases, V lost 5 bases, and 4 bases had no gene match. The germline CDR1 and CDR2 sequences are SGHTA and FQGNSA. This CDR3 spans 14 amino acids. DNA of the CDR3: TGTGCCAGCAGCGTAGGACTAGCGGGTTACGAGCAGTACTTC. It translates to CASSVGLAGYEQYF. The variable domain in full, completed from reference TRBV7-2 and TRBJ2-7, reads GAGVSQSPSNKVTEKGKDVELRCDPISGHTALYWYRQSLGQGLEFLIYFQGNSAPDKSGLPSDRFSAERTGGSVSTLTIQRTQQEDSAVYLCASSVGLAGYEQYFGPGTRLTVT.

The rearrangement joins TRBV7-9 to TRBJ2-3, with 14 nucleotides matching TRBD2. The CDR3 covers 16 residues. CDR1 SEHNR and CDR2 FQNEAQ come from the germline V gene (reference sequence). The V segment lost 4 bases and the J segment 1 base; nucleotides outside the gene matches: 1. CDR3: CASSSGLAGGTDTQYF. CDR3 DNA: TGTGCCAGCAGCTCGGGACTAGCGGGGGGCACAGATACGCAGTATTTT.

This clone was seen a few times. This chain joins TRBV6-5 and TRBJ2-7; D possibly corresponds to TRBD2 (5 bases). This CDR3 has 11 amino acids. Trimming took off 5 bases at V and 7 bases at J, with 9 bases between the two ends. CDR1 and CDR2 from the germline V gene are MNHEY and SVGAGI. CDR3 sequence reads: CASSARGEQYF. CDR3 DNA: TGTGCCAGCAGTGCCCGAGGGGAGCAGTACTTC.

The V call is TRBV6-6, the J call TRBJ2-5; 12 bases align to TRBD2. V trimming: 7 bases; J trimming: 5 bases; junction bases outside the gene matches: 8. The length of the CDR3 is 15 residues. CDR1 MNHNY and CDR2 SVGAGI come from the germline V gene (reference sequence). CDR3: CASIASGGGRETQYF. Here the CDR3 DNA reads TGTGCCAGCATAGCTAGCGGGGGGGGTCGGGAGACCCAGTACTTC.

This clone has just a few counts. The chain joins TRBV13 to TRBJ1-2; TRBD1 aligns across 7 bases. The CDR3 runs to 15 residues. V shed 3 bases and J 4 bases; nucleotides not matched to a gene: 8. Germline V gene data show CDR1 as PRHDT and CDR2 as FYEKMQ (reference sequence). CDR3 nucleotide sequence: TGTGCCAGCAGCTTCACCGGGACAGAACCCTATGGCTACACCTTC. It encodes CASSFTGTEPYGYTF. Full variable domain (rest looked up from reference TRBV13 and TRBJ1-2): AAGVIQSPRHLIKEKRETATLKCYPIPRHDTVYWYQQGPGQDPQFLISFYEKMQSDKGSIPDRFSAQQFSDYHSELNMSSLELGDSALYFCASSFTGTEPYGYTFGSGTRLTVV.

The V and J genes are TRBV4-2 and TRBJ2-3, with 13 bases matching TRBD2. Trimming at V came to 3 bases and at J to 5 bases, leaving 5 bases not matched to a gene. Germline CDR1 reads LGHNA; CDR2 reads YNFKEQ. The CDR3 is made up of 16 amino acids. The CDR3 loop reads CASSQPGLAGEDTQYF. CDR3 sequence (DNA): TGTGCCAGCAGCCAGCCTGGACTAGCGGGGGAAGATACGCAGTATTTT.

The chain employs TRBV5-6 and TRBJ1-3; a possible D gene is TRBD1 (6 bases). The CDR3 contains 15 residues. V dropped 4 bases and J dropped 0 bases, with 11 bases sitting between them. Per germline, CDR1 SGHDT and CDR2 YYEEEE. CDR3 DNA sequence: TGTGCCAGCAGCGGCCGGGACACCTCTGGAAACACCATATATTTT. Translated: CASSGRDTSGNTIYF.